This T cell receptor (beta chain) is from a study of shared clonotypes between healthy human individuals. Findings and caveats of the study: Generally, naive subsets (rather than memory subsets) showed larger estimated richness. In contrast to clonotypes shared by all four donors, non-shared clonotypes had lower generation probabilities.

Trimming took off 1 base at V and 3 bases at J, with 10 bases between the two ends. Germline CDR1 and CDR2: SGHVS and FQNEAQ. This CDR3 region has 15 residues. Original analysis: ImmunoSEQ junction-only sequences lacked quality scores, so their filtering differed. Generated by immunoSEQ multiplex PCR, the TCRdb table keeps only in-frame clones and is missing some. The V and J calls and clone size were taken over from that table, and D and trimming were inferred from the DNA. The sample includes 2 million to 3 million clones, more than 85% of them seen just once. This clone has only one observation. Its antigen is as yet unknown.

Sequencing was carried out using naive CD4+ T cells from PBMCs. Indicated subset: CD45RA+ positively selected. The chain employs TRBV7-8 and TRBJ1-3, with D unresolved. This receptor was identified in a man aged 18 to 29 in good health. Some clones in this sample may be carry-over from other donors' samples. This CDR3 reads CASSLEGFGGNTIYF. The CDR3 DNA sequence: TGTGCCAGCAGCTTAGAAGGGTTTGGTGGAAACACCATATATTTT.